The 5 T cell receptor beta chains listed next were all sequenced from one sample in a study of blood T cells in healthy people across ages. Primers used in a second PCR of roughly 6 to 12 cycles were a sample-barcoded 5' primer and a J-beta primer mix. In TCRdb, the 5' RACE reads were re-called with MiXCR into one record per CDR3 protein. The repertoire holds hundreds of thousands of distinct CDR3 sequences, with around half as singletons. Input material: blood. The source is a man of 80 years or more in good health.

The rearrangement joins TRBV29-1 to TRBJ2-3; 11 bases align to TRBD2. CDR1 is SQVTM, CDR2 ANQGSEA, per germline. This CDR3 is 15 amino acids long. The V segment lost 6 bases and the J segment 3 bases; nucleotides outside the gene matches: 8. Here the CDR3 reads CSVGGLAGGTDTQYF. DNA for the CDR3: TGCAGCGTGGGCGGTCTAGCGGGGGGAACAGATACGCAGTATTTT.

V is TRBV6-2 or TRBV6-3 and J is TRBJ2-1; 11 bases align to TRBD1. Germline CDR1 reads MNHEY; CDR2 reads SVGEGT. The CDR3 is 17 residues long. V trimming: 5 bases; J trimming: 7 bases; junction bases outside the gene matches: 13. CDR3 DNA: TGTGCCAGCAGTCTTATTCCACGGACAGGGGGCTGGAATGAGCAGTTCTTC. Its protein product is CASSLIPRTGGWNEQFF.

V is TRBV29-1 and J is TRBJ1-1; D unresolved. Trimming left V 7 bases short and J 0 bases short, with 9 bases between. The CDR3 is 12 amino acids. The germline V gene encodes CDR1 SQVTM and CDR2 ANQGSEA. The CDR3 bases are TGCAGCGGGAAGGAAATGAACACTGAAGCTTTCTTT. The encoded protein is CSGKEMNTEAFF.

This clonotype was counted only a few times. The CDR3, as DNA: TGCGCCAGCAGAACCCAGCCGGAATCCCAGCCCCAGCATTTT. Protein sequence: CASRTQPESQPQHF. V and J are TRBV5-1 and TRBJ1-5, with no clear D. The germline CDR1 and CDR2 sequences are SGHRS and YFSETQ. The V end lost 5 bases, the J end lost 7 bases, and 16 bases lay between the germline ends. This CDR3 is built from 14 residues.

V usage is TRBV21-1 and J usage is TRBJ2-7; the DNA was not compared with TRBD2, the D call given in the table. TRBV21-1 is reported as a pseudogene. The CDR3 runs to 17 residues. This chain's CDR3 is CASSKSPRAGEHLEQYF. Here the CDR3 DNA reads TGTGCCAGCAGCAAATCTCCTCGAGCGGGGGAACATCTGGAGCAGTACTTC.